The 21 T cell receptor beta chains listed next were all sequenced from one sample in a study of blood T cells in healthy people across ages. It was with a sample-barcoded 5' primer and a J-beta primer mix that a second PCR of roughly 7 to 12 cycles was run. One entry per CDR3 protein results from TCRdb running MiXCR on the 5' RACE reads. This table has 1.5 million to 2 million distinct CDR3 sequences, approximately 28% appearing once. Input material: blood. The receptor source for this set is a woman aged 25 to 39 in good health.

In its sample, this clonotype was seen many times. This chain uses TRBV29-1 with TRBJ1-2; no reliable D call. The germline CDR1 and CDR2 sequences are SQVTM and ANQGSEA. Between the trimmed V and J ends, which lost 3 bases and 4 bases, there was a span of 9 bases. The CDR3 contains 12 residues. CDR3 nucleotides: TGCAGCGTTGACGGTGGACTCTATGGCTACACCTTC. As protein: CSVDGGLYGYTF.

This sequence joins TRBV7-9 and TRBJ2-3; D is uncertain. CDR1 SEHNR and CDR2 FQNEAQ come from the germline V gene (reference sequence). The V and J ends lost 5 bases and 4 bases respectively, with 10 bases between them. The CDR3 totals 13 residues. The DNA of the CDR3 is TGTGCCAGCAGCCGGGCCCAGCCAGATACGCAGTATTTT. It encodes CASSRAQPDTQYF.

V and J are TRBV7-2 and TRBJ2-7, with 7 bases that match TRBD2. The V and J ends lost 8 bases and 9 bases, in that order; junction bases with no gene match: 7. The CDR3 consists of 11 residues. The germline V gene has CDR1 SGHTA and CDR2 FQGNSA. As DNA, the CDR3 is TGTGCCAGCGGCAGCGGGATTGGGCAGTACTTC. It specifies CASGSGIGQYF.

The chain uses TRBV5-1 and TRBJ2-2; possible D gene TRBD2, 6 bases. Trimming pared 2 bases from V and 7 bases from J, leaving 12 bases between. Germline CDR1 reads SGHRS; CDR2 reads YFSETQ. The CDR3 spans 14 residues. The CDR3 region has the DNA TGCGCCAGCAGCTTTCGGGAGACGGGCGGGGAGCTGTTTTTT. Protein product: CASSFRETGGELFF.

This clonotype was seen a few times. The CDR3 DNA is TGTGCCAGCAGTCGTGTTCAGGGGCGAATACGCAGCTCCTACAATGAGCAGTTCTTC. Its translation is CASSRVQGRIRSSYNEQFF. This chain connects TRBV12-3 or TRBV12-4 to TRBJ2-1; the D gene is possibly TRBD1 (6 bases). This CDR3 spans 19 amino acids. Between the trimmed V and J ends, which lost 5 bases and 0 bases, there was a span of 23 bases.

The V gene is TRBV19, the J gene TRBJ1-1, with TRBD1 matching over 7 bases. Germline CDR1 LNHDA, CDR2 SQIVND (reference sequence). There are 15 residues in the CDR3. V gave up 2 bases and J gave up 1 base; unmatched junction bases: 4. For the CDR3, the DNA is TGTGCCAGTAGTATACCCGACAGGGCGAACACTGAAGCTTTCTTT. Translation: CASSIPDRANTEAFF.

The J gene is TRBJ1-5, the V gene TRBV2, with a tentative D call TRBD1 (6 bases). Germline V gene data show CDR1 as SNHLY and CDR2 as FYNNEI. The CDR3 contains 14 residues. V lost 9 bases, J lost 4 bases, and 16 bases lay in between. CDR3 DNA: TGTGCCAGTCGGGGGCACTTCGGGAATCAGCCCCAGCATTTT. It yields the protein CASRGHFGNQPQHF.

The rearrangement links TRBV5-5 to TRBJ2-5, with a weak D call TRBD2 (6 bases). Trimming left V 0 bases short and J 5 bases short, with 14 bases between. CDR3 length: 15 amino acids. In germline, CDR1 is SGHKS, CDR2 YYEKEE (reference sequence). CDR3 loop: CASSLAPGREETQYF. The CDR3 coding sequence is TGTGCCAGCAGCTTGGCCCCGGGACGGGAGGAGACCCAGTACTTC.

This clonotype was detected only a few times. The rearrangement links TRBV9 to TRBJ2-7; tentatively, D is TRBD2 (6 bases). V lost 5 bases, J lost 2 bases, and 14 bases lay in between. This CDR3 spans 14 amino acids. CDR1 is SGDLS and CDR2 is YYNGEE in the germline V gene. The CDR3 reads CASSRRLVAYEQYF. The CDR3 bases are TGTGCCAGCAGTCGGAGACTAGTGGCCTACGAGCAGTACTTC.

The chain joins TRBV6-2 or TRBV6-3 to TRBJ1-5, with unresolved D. CDR1 is MNHEY, CDR2 SVGEGT, per germline. V was shortened by 6 bases and J by 7 bases, with 10 bases between the two germline ends. The CDR3 is 12 residues long. The CDR3 DNA sequence: TGTGCCAGCAGCGACCCGACCCAGCCCCAGCATTTT. Translation: CASSDPTQPQHF.

In this sample, this clonotype turned up a few times. The chain combines TRBV7-2 with TRBJ2-1; TRBD2 matches at 15 bases. The CDR3 is made up of 16 amino acids. Trimming took 7 bases from V and 5 from J; bases not matched to a gene: 6. Germline lookup yields CDR1 SGHTA and CDR2 FQGNSA. DNA of the CDR3: TGTGCCAGCATTCCGGGACTAGCGGGAGGTCACAATGAGCAGTTCTTC. Its protein product is CASIPGLAGGHNEQFF.

V usage is TRBV5-1 and J usage is TRBJ2-7; D is possibly TRBD2 (5 bases). The V and J ends lost 3 bases and 4 bases respectively, with 14 bases between them. Per the germline V gene, CDR1 is SGHRS and CDR2 is YFSETQ. This CDR3 region has 14 residues. The CDR3: CASSSVRGKYEQYF. CDR3 nucleotide sequence: TGCGCCAGCAGCTCTGTACGGGGAAAATACGAGCAGTACTTC.

This clonotype was recorded a few times. The J gene is TRBJ2-1, the V gene TRBV6-5; D possibly uses TRBD1 or TRBD2 (6 bases each). Germline values: CDR1 MNHEY, CDR2 SVGAGI. Trimming left V 0 bases short and J 7 bases short, with 10 bases between. The CDR3 consists of 14 residues. DNA of the CDR3: TGTGCCAGCAGTTACTCGTTAGGGGGGAATGAGCAGTTCTTC. Encoded protein: CASSYSLGGNEQFF.

The V gene is TRBV20-1, the J gene TRBJ2-1; TRBD1 matches 9 bases. Trimming took 3 bases from V and 6 from J; bases not matched to a gene: 6. The CDR3 is 14 amino acids. The germline V gene has CDR1 DFQATT and CDR2 SNEGSKA (reference sequence). CDR3 sequence (DNA): TGCAGTGCTAGTCCTGTGACAGGGGGCAATGAGCAGTTCTTC. Translating gives CSASPVTGGNEQFF.

The genes are TRBV7-2 and TRBJ2-3; perhaps TRBD2 as D (6 bases). V dropped 4 bases and J dropped 6 bases, with 23 bases sitting between them. CDR1 is SGHTA and CDR2 is FQGNSA in the germline V gene. The CDR3 has 17 residues. The CDR3 coding sequence is TGTGCCAGCAGCTCTAGGGTCCGGGACTTCACGGTCGATACGCAGTATTTT. It codes for CASSSRVRDFTVDTQYF.

The chain employs TRBV5-1 and TRBJ2-7; perhaps TRBD1 as D (5 bases). CDR3 length equals 15 residues. Germline V gene sequence: CDR1 SGHRS, CDR2 YFSETQ. Trimming stripped 3 bases from V and 0 bases from J, with 13 bases between. This CDR3 reads CASSSVYRTSYEQYF. DNA of the CDR3: TGCGCCAGCAGCTCGGTATACAGGACCTCCTACGAGCAGTACTTC.

The rearrangement joins TRBV5-1 to TRBJ2-5; 7 bases fit TRBD2. The CDR3 is made up of 17 amino acids. V lost 0 bases, J lost 2 bases, and 10 bases stayed unmatched. The germline V gene has CDR1 SGHRS and CDR2 YFSETQ. This CDR3 is CASSLGRLAIGQETQYF. In DNA form, the CDR3 reads TGCGCCAGCAGCTTGGGGAGACTAGCAATCGGACAAGAGACCCAGTACTTC.

On this clonotype: At one of its ends the junction is not consistent with the germline gene, which may arise from a read error. The rearrangement uses TRBV29-1 and TRBJ2-7; perhaps TRBD1 as D (6 bases). CDR3 length: 16 residues. From germline, CDR1 is SQVTM and CDR2 ANQGSEA. CDR3 region: CSVEGLPGDTSCEQYF. In nucleotides, the CDR3 is TGCAGCGTTGAAGGGCTCCCAGGGGACACGTCCTGCGAGCAGTACTTC.

The J gene is TRBJ2-6, the V gene TRBV7-2; 7 nucleotides match TRBD1. Germline lookup yields CDR1 SGHTA and CDR2 FQGNSA. CDR3 size: 16 residues. The V gene end was trimmed by 6 bases and the J gene end by 2 bases; junction bases not matched to a gene: 7. The CDR3 sequence: CASRKRGGTGANVLTF. DNA for the CDR3: TGTGCCAGCAGGAAGAGAGGGGGCACTGGGGCCAACGTCCTGACTTTC. The full variable domain, completed using reference TRBV7-2 and TRBJ2-6, is GAGVSQSPSNKVTEKGKDVELRCDPISGHTALYWYRQSLGQGLEFLIYFQGNSAPDKSGLPSDRFSAERTGGSVSTLTIQRTQQEDSAVYLCASRKRGGTGANVLTFGAGSRLTVL.

A few counts support this clonotype. This chain joins TRBV7-9 and TRBJ2-3; TRBD1 agrees at 7 bases. The germline V gene encodes CDR1 SEHNR and CDR2 FQNEAQ (reference sequence). CDR3 length: 15 residues. J was trimmed by 2 bases and V by 5 bases; bases with no gene match: 7. The CDR3 bases are TGTGCCAGCAGCCTCCGGGACAGCTACACAGATACGCAGTATTTT. This codes for CASSLRDSYTDTQYF.

This chain's CDR3 is CASSLEVGNTEAFF. In DNA form, the CDR3 reads TGCGCCAGCAGCTTGGAGGTAGGAAACACTGAAGCTTTCTTT. V usage is TRBV5-1 and J usage is TRBJ1-1; D not resolved. The CDR3 length is 14 residues. Trimming stripped 0 bases from V and 2 bases from J, with 8 bases between. Germline CDR1 SGHRS, CDR2 YFSETQ.